The rows below give T cell receptor beta chains drawn from one sample of a study of blood T cells in healthy people across ages. TCRdb ran MiXCR on the 5' RACE reads and lists one entry per CDR3 protein. This sample has 600,000 to 800,000 distinct CDR3 sequences, with about 50% found just once. Sequencing was done on a sample of blood. The receptor set was obtained from a woman at least 80 years old in good health. The conserved cysteine and the conserved F or W are not part of the CDR3 here. The D gene is left open where the match is weak.

cdr3_aa	v_call	j_call	d_call
ASSAGGGTDTQY	TRBV5-1	TRBJ2-3	NA
ASSWTGTETQY	TRBV27	TRBJ2-5	TRBD1
SVDIDYNEQF	TRBV29-1	TRBJ2-1	NA
ASRRTGSGTYEQY	TRBV6-6	TRBJ2-7	TRBD1
ASSYSAVGRNQPQH	TRBV6-2/TRBV6-3	TRBJ1-5	NA
ASGPGGQGYEQY	TRBV5-1	TRBJ2-7	TRBD1
AIRQNSNYGYT	TRBV6-5	TRBJ1-2	NA
ATSDWGRGEQY	TRBV24-1	TRBJ2-7	NA
STRAPEETQF	TRBV20-1	TRBJ2-1	NA
ASTSGGVQETQY	TRBV28	TRBJ2-5	TRBD2
ASSLRTGGVETQY	TRBV28	TRBJ2-5	NA
ASILGGREKF	TRBV5-1	TRBJ2-1	NA
SVEGWGLGTSGQF	TRBV29-1	TRBJ2-1	NA
ASSWDRVSPLH	TRBV7-3	TRBJ1-6	TRBD1
ASTSGGVTYNSPLH	TRBV12-3/TRBV12-4	TRBJ1-6	NA
SVEGLADTKYNEQF	TRBV29-1	TRBJ2-1	TRBD2
ASSKAPQSGNTIY	TRBV21-1	TRBJ1-3	NA
ASSLGIITTYGYT	TRBV12-3/TRBV12-4	TRBJ1-2	NA
SVEAENEETQY	TRBV29-1	TRBJ2-5	NA
ASSLAAKPLLGYGYT	TRBV28	TRBJ1-2	NA
ASSPEGGSSSYEQY	TRBV5-1	TRBJ2-7	NA
ASNKPTGTSGPSSYNEQF	TRBV7-9	TRBJ2-1	TRBD2
ASSPPGPGTGATANYGYT	TRBV18	TRBJ1-2	TRBD1
ASSEWLAANYGYT	TRBV2	TRBJ1-2	NA
SVEMTGYEQY	TRBV29-1	NA	TRBD1
ASSPAGEAYNEQF	TRBV16	TRBJ2-1	TRBD2
ASSLRDTGELF	TRBV28	TRBJ2-2	NA
ASSYSKGSYGYT	TRBV6-6	TRBJ1-2	NA
ATRGGSLSYEQY	TRBV6-2/TRBV6-3	TRBJ2-7	TRBD2
ASSQGDSAYEQY	TRBV4-1	TRBJ2-7	NA
ASSQGGKNQPQH	TRBV12-3/TRBV12-4	TRBJ1-5	TRBD1
ASSFLGRGQNNEQF	TRBV7-2	TRBJ2-1	TRBD2
ASTHSYGYT	TRBV28	TRBJ1-2	NA
ASSRTAGEGETQY	TRBV4-2	NA	NA
SVERAGGYT	TRBV29-1	TRBJ1-2	NA
ASCGSMADTQY	TRBV12-3/TRBV12-4	TRBJ2-3	TRBD2
SARDTVRGSNQPQH	TRBV20-1	TRBJ1-5	NA
SAGRAPFQETQY	TRBV20-1	TRBJ2-5	NA
ASSVERDFETQY	TRBV7-9	TRBJ2-5	TRBD2
ASSLDPQKNYEQY	TRBV7-2	TRBJ2-7	NA
SALTGGLDTQY	TRBV29-1	TRBJ2-3	TRBD1
ASSLGPGRGDNIQY	TRBV12-3/TRBV12-4	TRBJ2-4	TRBD2